The subject of this entry is one T cell receptor beta chain. Its target is unknown. The germline V gene encodes CDR1 SNHLY and CDR2 FYNNEI. V was cut by 0 bases and J by 2 bases, with 8 bases left in between. This CDR3 spans 14 amino acids. This entry comes from a study of OX40 agonist ivuxolimab in advanced cancers. General study findings and limits: Clonal expansion by week 6 occurred in CD4+ and CD8+ blood T cells (at 0.1 to 3.0 mg/kg).

The protocol was immunoSEQ multiplex PCR, while the TCRdb copy is restricted to in-frame clones and leaves out a portion. The sample has approximately 39,000 clones, roughly nine tenths seen once. This sequence joins TRBV2 and TRBJ2-7; D is possibly TRBD1 or TRBD2 (6 bases each). The sample here was CD4+ or CD8+ T cells sorted from blood, taken in a trial of the OX40 agonist ivuxolimab. This clonotype was sampled from an adult with an advanced solid tumor such as melanoma, head and neck, liver or kidney cancer. The DNA for the CDR3 is TGTGCCAGCAGTGAAGCGGGGGGCCCCTACGAGCAGTACTTC. Translated: CASSEAGGPYEQYF.